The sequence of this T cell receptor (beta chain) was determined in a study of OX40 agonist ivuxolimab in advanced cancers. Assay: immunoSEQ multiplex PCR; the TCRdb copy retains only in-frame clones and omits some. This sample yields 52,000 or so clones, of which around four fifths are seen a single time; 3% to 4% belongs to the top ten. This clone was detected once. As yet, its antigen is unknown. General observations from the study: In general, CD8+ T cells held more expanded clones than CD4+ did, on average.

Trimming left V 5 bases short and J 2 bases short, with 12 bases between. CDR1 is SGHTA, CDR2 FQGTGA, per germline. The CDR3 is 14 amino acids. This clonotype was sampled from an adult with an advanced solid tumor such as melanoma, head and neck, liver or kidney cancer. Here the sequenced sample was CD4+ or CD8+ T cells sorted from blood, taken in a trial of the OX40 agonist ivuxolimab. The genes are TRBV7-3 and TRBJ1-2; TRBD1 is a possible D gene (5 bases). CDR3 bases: TGTGCCAGCAGCCCTTCAGGGACGAACTATGGCTACACCTTC. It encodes CASSPSGTNYGYTF.